This T cell receptor (beta chain) comes out of a study of T cell repertoires in cytomegalovirus infection. Study at large: Newly reported HLA-C-restricted and thoroughly characterized HLA-B-restricted CMV epitopes were employed. It can be stated that public TCR beta signatures indicated CMV infection as well as a matching HLA type.

This clonotype was observed a few times. Its target is unknown. TCRdb re-analysed the reads in MiXCR, keeping a single row per CDR3 protein. The table lists 650,000 to 900,000 distinct CDR3 sequences, approximately 32% of them singletons. Study-wide points: CMV carriers having the relevant HLA were flagged by cumulative public TCR beta family frequency. HLA-C-restricted CMV clonotypes gave the most frequent clonotype in two of eight donors.

The CDR3 has 15 residues. The germline V and J ends were trimmed by 4 bases and 7 bases, with 14 bases remaining between them. Germline loops: CDR1 SEHNR, CDR2 FQNEAQ (reference sequence). V usage is TRBV7-9 and J usage is TRBJ1-6, with D tentatively TRBD1 (6 bases). This TCR derives from a human donor in good health (CMV status not recorded). Some clones in this sample may be carry-over from other donors' samples. Sequences were derived from cultured CD8+ T cells from PBMCs, sampled from culture after CMV antigen stimulation. The CDR3 bases are TGTGCCAGCAGCTCGGGACAAACAACCAATTCACCCCTCCACTTT. This translates into CASSSGQTTNSPLHF.